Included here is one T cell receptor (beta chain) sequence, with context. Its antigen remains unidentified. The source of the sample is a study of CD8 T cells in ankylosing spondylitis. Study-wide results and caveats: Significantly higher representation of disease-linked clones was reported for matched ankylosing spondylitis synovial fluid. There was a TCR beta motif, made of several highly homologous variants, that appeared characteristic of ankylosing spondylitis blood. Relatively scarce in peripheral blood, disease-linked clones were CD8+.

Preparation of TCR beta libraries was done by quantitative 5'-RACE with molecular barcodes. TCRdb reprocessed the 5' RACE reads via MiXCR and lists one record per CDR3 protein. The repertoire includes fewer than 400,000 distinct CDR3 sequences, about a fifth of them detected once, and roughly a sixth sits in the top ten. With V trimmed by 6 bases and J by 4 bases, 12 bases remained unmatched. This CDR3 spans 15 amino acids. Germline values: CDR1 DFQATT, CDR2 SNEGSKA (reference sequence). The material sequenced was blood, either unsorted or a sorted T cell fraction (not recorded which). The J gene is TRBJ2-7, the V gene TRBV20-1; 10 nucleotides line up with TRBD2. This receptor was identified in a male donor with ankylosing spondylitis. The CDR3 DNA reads TGCAGTGCCAGTACAGCGGGAGGGCCTGAGTACGAGCAGTACTTC. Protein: CSASTAGGPEYEQYF.